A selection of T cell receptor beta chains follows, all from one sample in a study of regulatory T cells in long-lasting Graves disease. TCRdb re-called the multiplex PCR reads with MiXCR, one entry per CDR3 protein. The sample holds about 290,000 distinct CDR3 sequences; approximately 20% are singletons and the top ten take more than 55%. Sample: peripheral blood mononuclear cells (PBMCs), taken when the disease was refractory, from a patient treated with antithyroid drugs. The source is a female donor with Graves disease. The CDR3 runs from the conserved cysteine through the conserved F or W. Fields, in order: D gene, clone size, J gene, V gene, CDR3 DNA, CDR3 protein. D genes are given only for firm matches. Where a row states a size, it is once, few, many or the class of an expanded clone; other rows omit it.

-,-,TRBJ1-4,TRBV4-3,TGCGCCAGCAGCCAAGATACAGGGCGGTATGAAAAACTGTTTTTT,CASSQDTGRYEKLFF
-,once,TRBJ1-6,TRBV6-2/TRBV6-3,TGTGCCAGCAGACAGAGGGATTCACCCCTCCACTTT,CASRQRDSPLHF
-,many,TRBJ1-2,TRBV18,TGTGCCAGCTCAGCCGAGAGCTATGGCTACACCTTC,CASSAESYGYTF
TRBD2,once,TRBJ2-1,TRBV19,TGTGCCAGTAACTTCTCCAATAGCGGGAGCCGCTGCAATGAGCAGTTCTTC,CASNFSNSGSRCNEQFF
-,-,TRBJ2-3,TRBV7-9,TGTGCCAGCAGCGAACTAGCTCAGACGGGACCAGATACGCAGTATTTT,CASSELAQTGPDTQYF
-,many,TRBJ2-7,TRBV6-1,TGTGCCAGCAGCTCAGTGTTCTACGAGCAGTACTTC,CASSSVFYEQYF
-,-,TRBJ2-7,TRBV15,TGTGCCACCAGCAGGGGGACATTCGGCTACGAGCAGTACTTC,CATSRGTFGYEQYF
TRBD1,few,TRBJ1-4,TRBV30,TGTGCCTGGAGTGTATTCAGGGGGCGTTATGAAAAACTGTTTTTT,CAWSVFRGRYEKLFF
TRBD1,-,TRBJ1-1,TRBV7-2,TGTGCCAGCAGCTTAGAAAGGGGGCGGTTGGGAACTTTCTTT,CASSLERGRLGTFF
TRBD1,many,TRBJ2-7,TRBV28,TGTGCCAGCAGCGGGGACAGGGGATCCTACGAGCAGTACTTC,CASSGDRGSYEQYF
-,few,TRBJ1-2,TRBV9,TGTGCCAGCAGCGTAGAGGGTCGAAACTATGGCTACACCTTC,CASSVEGRNYGYTF
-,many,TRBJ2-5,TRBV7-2,TGTGCCAGCAGCTTAGTAGAAGACAGGCAAGAGACCCAGTACTTC,CASSLVEDRQETQYF
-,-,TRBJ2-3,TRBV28,TGTGCCAGCACCCCTGAATGGGGCGGTAGCACAGATACGCAGTATTTT,CASTPEWGGSTDTQYF
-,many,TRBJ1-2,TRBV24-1,TGTGCCACCCCCGGGCAGCTCTATGGCTACACCTTC,CATPGQLYGYTF
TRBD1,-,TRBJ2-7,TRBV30,TGTGCCTGGACCTTCCGGGACAGGGCGGTGGACGAGCAGTACTTC,CAWTFRDRAVDEQYF
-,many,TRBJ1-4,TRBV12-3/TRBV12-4,TGTGCCAGCAGCCTGGGGGGAGGGTACGAGAGTAATGAAAAACTGTTTTTT,CASSLGGGYESNEKLFF
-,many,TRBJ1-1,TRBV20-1,TGCAGTGTAGACCCGGACAGTAACACTGAAGCTTTCTTT,CSVDPDSNTEAFF
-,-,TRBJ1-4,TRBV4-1,TGCGCCAGCAGCCAAGTGCCCGGGGTTTTGGAAAAACTGTTTTTT,CASSQVPGVLEKLFF
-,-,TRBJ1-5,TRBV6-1,TGTGCCAGCGACCTGGGGGGGTATCAGCCCCAGCATTTT,CASDLGGYQPQHF
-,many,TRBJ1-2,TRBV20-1,TGCAGTGCTAGATACCAGGTCAGGGAAGGTTACGGCTACACCTTC,CSARYQVREGYGYTF
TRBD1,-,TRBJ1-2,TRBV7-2,TGTGCCAGCAGCTCGAGCCCACAGGGGGCTAGGGGCTACACCTTC,CASSSSPQGARGYTF
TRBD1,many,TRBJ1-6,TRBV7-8,TGTGCCAGCAGCTTAGGACAGGGGCCTAATTCACCCCTCCACTTT,CASSLGQGPNSPLHF
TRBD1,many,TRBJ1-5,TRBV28,TGTGCCAGCAGTTTAACAGGGGGTAGCCAGCCCCAGCATTTT,CASSLTGGSQPQHF
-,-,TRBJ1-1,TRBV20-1,TGCAGTGCTAGAGATTTGTTGACAGGGAACACTGAAGCTTTCTTT,CSARDLLTGNTEAFF
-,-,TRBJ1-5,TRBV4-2,TGTGCCAGCAGCCAAGGAGCCGGGGGCGATAGCAATCAGCCCCAGCATTTT,CASSQGAGGDSNQPQHF